The 29 T cell receptor beta chains below all came from one sample that was sequenced in a study of blood T cell repertoires in COVID-19. Using immunoSEQ multiplex PCR, the repertoire was profiled, and TCRdb retains in-frame clones only, with some absent. The data contain 450,000 or so clones, about 88% of them singletons. The sample consisted of peripheral blood. The receptor source for this set is a man in his late teens or twenties with COVID-19, enrolled during active disease.

The chain uses TRBV4-1 and TRBJ2-1; tentatively, D is TRBD1 (5 bases). The CDR3 is made up of 15 amino acids. Germline V CDR1 and CDR2: MGHRA, YSYEKL. V lost 2 bases, J lost 7 bases, and 15 bases lay in between. The CDR3 is CASSQHRISWNEQFF. The DNA of the CDR3 is TGCGCCAGCAGCCAACACAGGATTTCGTGGAATGAGCAGTTCTTC.

This rearrangement joins TRBV5-1 to TRBJ2-5, with 12 bases aligning to TRBD2. Germline V gives CDR1 SGHRS, CDR2 YFSETQ. The length of the CDR3 is 15 residues. With 3 bases clipped from V and 1 base from J, the junction kept 1 base outside the gene matches. The CDR3 nucleotides read TGCGCCAGCAGCTCTAGCGGGAGGGCCCAAGAGACCCAGTACTTC. Amino acid sequence: CASSSSGRAQETQYF.

The J gene is TRBJ2-2, the V gene TRBV19; D is unclear. Per the germline V gene, CDR1 is LNHDA and CDR2 is SQIVND (reference sequence). V lost 3 bases, J lost 3 bases, and 14 bases lay in between. The CDR3 spans 16 residues. CDR3 protein: CASSIPGSVDTGELFF. The CDR3 nucleotides are TGTGCCAGTAGTATCCCAGGATCGGTGGACACCGGGGAGCTGTTTTTT.

The CDR3 region is CSVMTLGWVSHEQFF. As DNA, the CDR3 is TGCAGCGTGATGACATTGGGCTGGGTAAGCCATGAGCAGTTCTTC. V gene TRBV29-1 combines with J gene TRBJ2-1; D is unresolved. The length of the CDR3 is 15 residues. Germline CDR1 and CDR2: SQVTM and ANQGSEA. V gave up 6 bases and J gave up 8 bases, with 23 bases separating them.

The chain uses TRBV19 and TRBJ2-1; D may be TRBD2 (6 bases). This CDR3 region has 12 residues. Per germline, CDR1 LNHDA and CDR2 SQIVND (reference sequence). The CDR3: CGTGDFYNEQFF. The CDR3 DNA follows: TGTGGGACCGGGGACTTTTACAATGAGCAGTTCTTC.

The rearrangement joins TRBV10-3 to TRBJ2-3, with TRBD1 matching 7 bases. This CDR3 has 15 residues. Per the germline V gene, CDR1 is ENHRY and CDR2 is SYGVKD. Unmatched junction bases numbered 5, after V lost 5 bases and J lost 0 bases. The CDR3 reads CAISSPGQSTDTQYF. The CDR3 DNA follows: TGTGCCATCAGTTCTCCGGGACAGAGCACAGATACGCAGTATTTT.

The count of this clone is one. The V gene is TRBV20-1, the J gene TRBJ2-3; D remains ambiguous. The CDR3 has 13 amino acids. Germline V lookup: CDR1 DFQATT, CDR2 SNEGSKA (reference sequence). Trimming pared 3 bases from V and 4 bases from J, leaving 11 bases between. The CDR3 DNA sequence: TGCAGTGCTAGTAGGTTGGGCGCAGATACGCAGTATTTT. Its translation: CSASRLGADTQYF.

This chain connects TRBV6-5 to TRBJ1-2, with D tentatively TRBD1 (6 bases). The CDR3 extends over 15 amino acids. Germline assignment: CDR1 MNHEY and CDR2 SVGAGI. V lost 7 bases to trimming and J lost 0 bases, with 15 bases between them. In DNA form, the CDR3 reads TGTGCCAGCAAGAACTTAGACAGGTCTAACTATGGCTACACCTTC. Translated: CASKNLDRSNYGYTF.

The chain couples TRBV23-1 to TRBJ1-2; D uncertain. TRBV23-1 is designated an ORF whose function remains uncertain. The CDR3 is 17 residues long. Between the trimmed V and J ends, which lost 9 bases and 6 bases, there was a span of 29 bases. Here the CDR3 DNA reads TGCGCCAGTGGGAGGAAATTTTCCGAATCTGGAAAAAATGGCTACACCTTC. Its translation is CASGRKFSESGKNGYTF.

The genes are TRBV6-6 and TRBJ2-5; the match to TRBD2 covers 9 bases. V shed 5 bases, J shed 7 bases, and the junction held 5 bases outside the gene matches. The CDR3 is 13 amino acids. CDR1 MNHNY and CDR2 SVGAGI come from the germline V gene (reference sequence). The CDR3 nucleotides are TGTGCCAGCAGTCCGGGGGGACTAGCGACCCAGTACTTC. Translating gives CASSPGGLATQYF.

This chain uses TRBV7-9 with TRBJ1-1; weak D call: TRBD1 (5 bases). The CDR3 consists of 10 residues. Trimming took off 8 bases at V and 8 bases at J, with 9 bases between the two ends. CDR1 and CDR2 from the germline V gene are SEHNR and FQNEAQ (reference sequence). The CDR3, as DNA: TGTGCCAGCGCGGGGACGGAAGCTTTCTTT. This sequence encodes CASAGTEAFF.

This CDR3 is CASSQTRTDTQYF. CDR3 coding DNA: TGCGCCAGCAGCCAGACTCGCACAGATACGCAGTATTTT. The gene calls are TRBV4-1 and TRBJ2-3; D ambiguous. Per the germline V gene, CDR1 is MGHRA and CDR2 is YSYEKL. Trimming pared 3 bases from V and 1 base from J, leaving 5 bases between. CDR3 size: 13 residues.

The chain employs TRBV11-3 and TRBJ2-7; D call uncertain. The CDR3 extends over 13 amino acids. The V end lost 2 bases, the J end lost 2 bases, and 7 bases lay between the germline ends. Germline CDR1 SGHNT, CDR2 YENEEA. The CDR3 DNA is TGTGCCAGCAGCTTAAGTGACACCTACGAGCAGTACTTC. This encodes CASSLSDTYEQYF.

This chain connects TRBV5-1 to TRBJ1-2; 10 positions match TRBD1. CDR3 length: 15 residues. The V gene's germline CDR1 is SGHRS and CDR2 YFSETQ. With V trimmed by 3 bases and J by 7 bases, 9 bases remained unmatched. The chain's CDR3 is CASSWAGTGESGYTF. For the CDR3, the DNA is TGCGCCAGCAGCTGGGCCGGGACAGGGGAGAGTGGCTACACCTTC. The variable domain in full, completed from reference TRBV5-1 and TRBJ1-2, reads KAGVTQTPRYLIKTRGQQVTLSCSPISGHRSVSWYQQTPGQGLQFLFEYFSETQRNKGNFPGRFSGRQFSNSRSEMNVSTLELGDSALYLCASSWAGTGESGYTFGSGTRLTVV.

The V and J genes are TRBV3-1 (or the pseudogene TRBV3-2) and TRBJ1-2; D not certain. The V gene's germline CDR1 is LGHDT and CDR2 YNNKEL (reference sequence). This CDR3 region has 12 residues. V was trimmed by 1 base and J by 7 bases, leaving 7 bases between them. In nucleotides, the CDR3 is TGTGCCAGCAGCCAAGGCCGGGGTGGCTACACCTTC. Translating gives CASSQGRGGYTF.

The rearrangement uses TRBV29-1 and TRBJ2-3; D ambiguous. V dropped 4 bases and J dropped 0 bases, with 11 bases sitting between them. In germline, CDR1 is SQVTM, CDR2 ANQGSEA. The CDR3 spans 14 residues. This chain's CDR3 is CSVVSGYSTDTQYF. The CDR3 bases are TGCAGCGTTGTTTCCGGGTACAGCACAGATACGCAGTATTTT.

This rearrangement joins TRBV6-5 to TRBJ2-5, with a tentative D call TRBD1 (8 bases). The CDR3 spans 15 residues. The V gene lost 5 bases and the J gene lost 4 bases, with 17 bases spanning the gap. Germline values: CDR1 MNHEY, CDR2 SVGAGI. Written as DNA, the CDR3 is TGTGCCAGCAGTCCCCGGACAGGGAGGGGAGAGACCCAGTACTTC. Amino acid sequence: CASSPRTGRGETQYF.

This sequence joins TRBV11-2 and TRBJ2-2; 9 bases match TRBD2. CDR1 SGHAT and CDR2 FQNNGV come from the germline V gene. V trimming: 5 bases; J trimming: 5 bases; junction bases outside the gene matches: 6. The CDR3 contains 15 residues. The DNA of the CDR3 is TGTGCCAGCAGCCCTAGCGGGGCGATGACCGGGGAGCTGTTTTTT. Protein sequence: CASSPSGAMTGELFF. Filled out from reference TRBV11-2 and TRBJ2-2, the complete variable domain reads EAGVAQSPRYKIIEKRQSVAFWCNPISGHATLYWYQQILGQGPKLLIQFQNNGVVDDSQLPKDRFSAERLKGVDSTLKIQPAKLEDSAVYLCASSPSGAMTGELFFGEGSRLTVL.

This chain uses TRBV3-1 (or the pseudogene TRBV3-2) with TRBJ2-5; D perhaps matches TRBD2 (5 bases). Looked up from germline, CDR1 is LGHDT and CDR2 is YNNKEL (reference sequence). V was trimmed by 6 bases and J by 0 bases, leaving 11 bases between them. The CDR3 runs 14 residues. Here the CDR3 reads CASRQTRYQETQYF. CDR3 DNA sequence: TGTGCCAGCAGACAAACTAGATACCAAGAGACCCAGTACTTC.

The gene calls are TRBV9 and TRBJ1-2; tentative D call: TRBD1 (5 bases). The length of the CDR3 is 16 residues. Trimming pared 0 bases from V and 5 bases from J, leaving 17 bases between. Germline V CDR1 and CDR2: SGDLS, YYNGEE. CDR3 nucleotide sequence: TGTGCCAGCAGCGTAGCTGGCGGGGGGGGATCGTATGGCTACACCTTC. Residues: CASSVAGGGGSYGYTF.

The rearrangement uses TRBV5-6 and TRBJ2-3, with a tentative D call TRBD1 (5 bases). Trimming took off 2 bases at V and 0 bases at J, with 13 bases between the two ends. Germline V gene sequence: CDR1 SGHDT, CDR2 YYEEEE. CDR3 length: 16 amino acids. The CDR3 sequence: CASSLQVLQSTDTQYF. CDR3 DNA: TGTGCCAGCAGCTTACAGGTTTTGCAGAGCACAGATACGCAGTATTTT.

This sequence joins TRBV30 and TRBJ2-3, with D perhaps matching TRBD2 (5 bases). Per the germline V gene, CDR1 is GTSNPN and CDR2 is SVGIG (reference sequence). The CDR3 contains 13 residues. V lost 6 bases and J 0 bases, leaving 10 bases between the germline ends. The chain's CDR3 is CACIRTSTDTQYF. The CDR3 nucleotides are TGTGCCTGTATAAGGACTAGCACAGATACGCAGTATTTT.

CDR3 sequence: CASRESRTAEKLFF. The DNA for the CDR3 is TGTGCCAGCAGGGAGAGCAGGACAGCTGAAAAACTGTTTTTT. The rearrangement joins TRBV2 to TRBJ1-4; tentative D call: TRBD1 (6 bases). Germline V gene sequence: CDR1 SNHLY, CDR2 FYNNEI. The V gene lost 6 bases and the J gene lost 7 bases, with 15 bases spanning the gap. CDR3 length equals 14 residues.

The chain links TRBV27 to TRBJ2-1, with D possibly matching TRBD2 (7 bases). The CDR3 has 15 residues. V lost 7 bases and J 7 bases, leaving 20 bases between the germline ends. The V gene's germline CDR1 is MNHEY and CDR2 SMNVEV (reference sequence). CDR3 nucleotides: TGTGCCAGCAAGGGTCGAGGGGGGGGCTGGAATGAGCAGTTCTTC. Amino acids: CASKGRGGGWNEQFF.

V gene TRBV2 combines with J gene TRBJ2-7, with TRBD2 matching 13 bases. This CDR3 spans 14 amino acids. CDR1 and CDR2 (germline): SNHLY, FYNNEI. The V gene end was trimmed by 3 bases and the J gene end by 11 bases; junction bases not matched to a gene: 7. The CDR3 here is CASSDSRLAGGKYF. The CDR3 DNA reads TGTGCCAGCAGTGACTCGAGACTAGCGGGAGGAAAGTACTTC.

This clone has only one observation. The rearrangement links TRBV2 to TRBJ1-6; weak D call: TRBD1 (5 bases). V lost 9 bases and J lost 5, with 17 bases in between. The CDR3 consists of 15 residues. Germline V gene sequence: CDR1 SNHLY, CDR2 FYNNEI. The CDR3 region has the DNA TGTGCCAGTTCGTTCAGGGAAACTGATAATTCACCCCTCCACTTT. Translated, it gives CASSFRETDNSPLHF. Full variable domain (outside the CDR3, taken from reference TRBV2 and TRBJ1-6): EPEVTQTPSHQVTQMGQEVILRCVPISNHLYFYWYRQILGQKVEFLVSFYNNEISEKSEIFDDQFSVERPDGSNFTLKIRSTKLEDSAMYFCASSFRETDNSPLHFGNGTRLTVT.

As regards this clone: Other DNA sequences from this sample encode an identical CDR3 as well. The rearrangement uses TRBV18 and TRBJ2-7; 10 nucleotides match TRBD1. Germline CDR1 is KGHSH and CDR2 is LQKENI. The CDR3 totals 15 residues. J gave up 0 bases and V 6 bases, and 5 bases lay outside the gene matches. For the CDR3, the DNA is TGTGCCAGCTCCCCCGGGACAGGGGCCTCCTACGAGCAGTACTTC. Residues: CASSPGTGASYEQYF.

The chain has TRBV18 and TRBJ1-2, with D perhaps matching TRBD1 (5 bases). This CDR3 comprises 13 residues. Germline CDR1 KGHSH, CDR2 LQKENI. Between the trimmed V and J ends, which lost 1 base and 6 bases, there was a span of 9 bases. In DNA form, the CDR3 reads TGTGCCAGCTCACCACTAGAAGGGGATGGCTACACCTTC. Its protein product is CASSPLEGDGYTF.

The CDR3 is CASSYPRGLTGELFF. CDR3 nucleotide sequence: TGTGCCAGCAGTTACCCCAGGGGCCTTACCGGGGAGCTGTTTTTT. The J gene is TRBJ2-2, the V gene TRBV6-5; TRBD1 might be the D (6 bases). The CDR3 covers 15 residues. Germline V gene lookup returns CDR1 MNHEY and CDR2 SVGAGI. Deletions cut 2 bases from V and 5 bases from J, with 12 bases between.